These 20 T cell receptor beta chains were sequenced from one sample in a study of identical twins. TCRdb re-called the 5' RACE reads with MiXCR, one entry per CDR3 protein. There are approximately 680,000 distinct CDR3 sequences in the sample; about 7.1% occur only once, and around 1.6% lies in the top ten. This sample also belongs to another study, concerning yellow fever vaccine responses in identical twins.

Specimen: PBMCs. The receptors shown here come from a woman aged 18-35 years in good health.

The chain is built from TRBV5-1 and TRBJ2-1, with TRBD1 as a possible D gene (5 bases). The CDR3 length is 14 residues. Germline values: CDR1 SGHRS, CDR2 YFSETQ. V was clipped by 4 bases and J by 0 bases, with 8 bases between them. The CDR3 region has the DNA TGCGCCAGCAGCGAGACAGCCTCCTACAATGAGCAGTTCTTC. Translated: CASSETASYNEQFF. The full variable domain, completed using reference TRBV5-1 and TRBJ2-1, is KAGVTQTPRYLIKTRGQQVTLSCSPISGHRSVSWYQQTPGQGLQFLFEYFSETQRNKGNFPGRFSGRQFSNSRSEMNVSTLELGDSALYLCASSETASYNEQFFGPGTRLTVL.

The rearrangement joins TRBV14 to TRBJ1-2, with D maybe TRBD1 (5 bases). With 0 bases removed from V and 4 bases from J, the gap between germline ends came to 6 bases. The CDR3 covers 13 residues. Germline lookup yields CDR1 SGHDN and CDR2 FVKESK. The CDR3 bases are TGTGCCAGCAGCCAAGAAACAGGCTATGGCTACACCTTC. It translates to CASSQETGYGYTF. Using reference TRBV14 and TRBJ1-2 for the parts outside the CDR3, the full variable domain is EAGVTQFPSHSVIEKGQTVTLRCDPISGHDNLYWYRRVMGKEIKFLLHFVKESKQDESGMPNNRFLAERTGGTYSTLKVQPAELEDSGVYFCASSQETGYGYTFGSGTRLTVV.

This clonotype was counted at least ten times. The chain employs TRBV29-1 and TRBJ2-3; TRBD2 matches at 9 bases. Trimming removed 5 bases from V and 1 base from J; junction bases left unmatched: 7. This CDR3 is built from 15 residues. CDR1 is SQVTM and CDR2 is ANQGSEA in the germline V gene. The CDR3 nucleotides read TGCAGCGTTTTGGGGACTAGCTGGGGCACAGATACGCAGTATTTT. This translates into CSVLGTSWGTDTQYF.

CDR3 DNA sequence: TGCAGTGGAGAGGACAGGGCGGTCTATGGCTACACCTTC. Its translation is CSGEDRAVYGYTF. The rearrangement links TRBV20-1 to TRBJ1-2; TRBD1 agrees at 8 bases. Unmatched junction bases numbered 8, after V lost 7 bases and J lost 4 bases. Germline V gene data show CDR1 as DFQATT and CDR2 as SNEGSKA (reference sequence). The length of the CDR3 is 13 residues.

Only a few counts were recorded for this clonotype. The chain is built from TRBV19 and TRBJ2-2, with 7 bases fitting TRBD2. CDR1 is LNHDA and CDR2 is SQIVND in the germline V gene (reference sequence). Unmatched junction bases numbered 4, after V lost 2 bases and J lost 1 base. This CDR3 has 16 residues. This chain's CDR3 is CASSIIKRGNTGELFF. Written as DNA, the CDR3 is TGTGCCAGTAGTATAATTAAGCGGGGGAACACCGGGGAGCTGTTTTTT.

V usage is TRBV2 and J usage is TRBJ1-5, with a weak D call TRBD1 (5 bases). The CDR3 spans 13 residues. Germline V gene data show CDR1 as SNHLY and CDR2 as FYNNEI. In nucleotides, the CDR3 is TGTGCGGGGAGGAGGGACCGAGATCAGCCCCAGCATTTT. Its protein product is CAGRRDRDQPQHF.

The chain uses TRBV14 and TRBJ2-7; D may be TRBD1 (6 bases). The germline gives CDR1 SGHDN, CDR2 FVKESK. CDR3 size: 12 residues. With 2 bases removed from V and 4 bases from J, the gap between germline ends came to 6 bases. CDR3 amino acids: CASSQRGYEQYF. CDR3 nucleotides: TGTGCCAGCAGCCAAAGGGGGTACGAGCAGTACTTC.

This chain links TRBV20-1 with TRBJ1-1; 7 bases line up with TRBD1. The CDR3 length is 13 residues. With V trimmed by 5 bases and J by 4 bases, 7 bases remained unmatched. Germline CDR1 DFQATT, CDR2 SNEGSKA (reference sequence). The CDR3 is CSAPKQGTTEAFF. Written as DNA, the CDR3 is TGCAGTGCTCCCAAACAGGGGACCACTGAAGCTTTCTTT.

The chain joins TRBV2 to TRBJ1-2; D is perhaps TRBD1 (5 bases). V was cut by 2 bases and J by 1 base, with 8 bases left in between. Germline CDR1 SNHLY, CDR2 FYNNEI. The CDR3 is made up of 14 amino acids. The CDR3 protein is CASSERDLNYGYTF. The CDR3 DNA reads TGTGCCAGCAGTGAAAGGGACCTTAACTATGGCTACACCTTC.

This clonotype has at least ten counts. The rearrangement links TRBV10-3 to TRBJ1-6; D may be TRBD1 (5 bases). CDR1 and CDR2 (germline): ENHRY, SYGVKD. The CDR3 extends over 13 amino acids. V dropped 3 bases and J dropped 8 bases, with 8 bases sitting between them. The chain's CDR3 is CAISDRADSPLHF. CDR3 DNA: TGTGCCATCAGTGACAGGGCGGATTCACCCCTCCACTTT.

The J gene is TRBJ2-1, the V gene TRBV5-1; a weak D match, TRBD1 (5 bases). The CDR3 is 13 amino acids. The V gene's germline CDR1 is SGHRS and CDR2 YFSETQ. The V end lost 6 bases, the J end lost 4 bases, and 11 bases lay between the germline ends. The CDR3 DNA follows: TGCGCCAGCAACGGGCAGGGTTACAATGAGCAGTTCTTC. Protein sequence: CASNGQGYNEQFF.

This clonotype was recorded at least ten times. This chain joins TRBV5-1 and TRBJ2-7; 7 bases align to TRBD2. J was trimmed by 3 bases and V by 6 bases; bases with no gene match: 9. Germline V gene data show CDR1 as SGHRS and CDR2 as YFSETQ. The CDR3 contains 14 residues. The CDR3 DNA is TGCGCCAGCACCGAGGGAGGGGTTGGCTACGAGCAGTACTTC. It specifies CASTEGGVGYEQYF.

The CDR3 sequence: CATSQWDLNNEQFF. In DNA, the CDR3 is TGTGCCACCAGCCAGTGGGACCTAAACAATGAGCAGTTCTTC. J is TRBJ2-1 and V is TRBV15; the D gene could be TRBD1 or TRBD2 (5 bases each). The CDR3 loop spans 14 amino acids. CDR1 and CDR2 from the germline V gene are LNHNV and YYDKDF (reference sequence). Trimming left V 5 bases short and J 5 bases short, with 13 bases between.

The rearrangement links TRBV4-1 to TRBJ2-3, with 8 bases fitting TRBD2. The CDR3 runs 18 residues. V lost 2 bases to trimming and J lost 5 bases; unmatched junction nucleotides: 15. In germline, CDR1 is MGHRA, CDR2 YSYEKL. CDR3 amino acids: CASSQRNGGAELGDTQYF. The CDR3 DNA follows: TGCGCCAGCAGCCAACGTAACGGGGGGGCGGAGTTAGGAGATACGCAGTATTTT.

Only a few counts were recorded for this clonotype. The chain links TRBV28 to TRBJ2-2, with 8 bases fitting TRBD1. With V trimmed by 3 bases and J by 6 bases, 9 bases remained unmatched. The germline V gene has CDR1 MDHEN and CDR2 SYDVKM. The length of the CDR3 is 16 residues. The CDR3 bases are TGTGCCAGCAGTTTGGGGGCAGGGGGCATCGCCGGGGAGCTGTTTTTT. Protein product: CASSLGAGGIAGELFF.

Only a few counts were recorded for this clonotype. The chain joins TRBV7-9 to TRBJ1-1, with D possibly being TRBD1 (6 bases). Germline CDR1 reads SEHNR; CDR2 reads FQNEAQ (reference sequence). The CDR3 is made up of 17 amino acids. Trimming stripped 5 bases from V and 0 bases from J, with 19 bases between. This CDR3 reads CASSPVGGAVLNTEAFF. In nucleotides, the CDR3 is TGTGCCAGCAGCCCCGTGGGGGGCGCAGTGCTGAACACTGAAGCTTTCTTT. Complete variable domain (other parts from reference TRBV7-9 and TRBJ1-1): DTGVSQNPRHKITKRGQNVTFRCDPISEHNRLYWYRQTLGQGPEFLTYFQNEAQLEKSRLLSDRFSAERPKGSFSTLEIQRTEQGDSAMYLCASSPVGGAVLNTEAFFGQGTRLTVV.

This clonotype was recorded at least ten times. J is TRBJ2-5 and V is TRBV4-1; D might be TRBD1 (5 bases). The V end lost 0 bases, the J end lost 4 bases, and 12 bases lay between the germline ends. Germline CDR1 is MGHRA and CDR2 is YSYEKL. The CDR3 is made up of 15 amino acids. The DNA of the CDR3 is TGCGCCAGCAGCCAAGACGGATGGGGCGGAGAGACCCAGTACTTC. Protein product: CASSQDGWGGETQYF.

This clonotype has ten or more counts. The V and J genes are TRBV12-3 or TRBV12-4 and TRBJ1-1, with D possibly matching TRBD1 (5 bases). The CDR3 loop spans 12 amino acids. Between the trimmed V and J ends, which lost 7 bases and 0 bases, there was a span of 6 bases. The CDR3 bases are TGTGCCAGCAAAGGGGTGAACACTGAAGCTTTCTTT. The encoded protein is CASKGVNTEAFF.

The chain is built from TRBV11-1 and TRBJ2-7, with a weak D call TRBD2 (6 bases). The CDR3 spans 17 residues. The V gene lost 1 base and the J gene lost 0 bases, with 16 bases spanning the gap. The germline V gene encodes CDR1 SGHAT and CDR2 FQDESV (reference sequence). CDR3 in amino acids: CASSLVRGTSSSYEQYF. In DNA, the CDR3 is TGTGCCAGCAGCTTAGTGCGCGGGACTTCGAGCTCCTACGAGCAGTACTTC.

The V gene is TRBV5-6, the J gene TRBJ2-5, with 9 bases that match TRBD1. The CDR3 is made up of 15 amino acids. CDR1 and CDR2 from the germline V gene are SGHDT and YYEEEE. The V gene end was trimmed by 4 bases and the J gene end by 5 bases; junction bases not matched to a gene: 9. The CDR3 DNA reads as TGTGCCAGCAGCGCAACCGGGACAGGGACGGAGACCCAGTACTTC. Amino acids: CASSATGTGTETQYF.